The T cell receptor (beta chain) under discussion was sequenced for a study of shared clonotypes between healthy human individuals. It was into CD45RA+ naive and CD45RA-negative memory subsets that the CD4+ cells were split. Profiled with immunoSEQ multiplex PCR; TCRdb holds only in-frame clones, not every one. Altogether approximately 1.5 million clones are present, approximately 98.5% being singletons, with the ten largest covering 0.36%. This clone is a singleton in its sample. Its matching antigen is unknown. Findings of the study overall: Shared clonotypes: about 5% naive CD4, 3% to 3.5% naive CD8, about 2.5% memory CD4, approximately 0.41% memory CD8. Researchers sampled blood only, noting tissue repertoires likely differ. Sequencing depth was expected to affect clonotype sharing among donors.

Trimming removed 2 bases at V and 6 bases at J, with 11 bases between. Germline V CDR1 and CDR2: MNHEY, SVGAGI. The CDR3 has 13 amino acids. This chain uses TRBV6-5 with TRBJ2-7; the D gene is possibly TRBD2 (5 bases). Input material: naive CD4+ T cells sorted from blood. Noted subset: CD45RA+ positively selected. This receptor was obtained from a man aged 25 to 45 in good health. The CDR3 DNA sequence: TGTGCCAGCAGTTACCCGGGTGGAGGCGAGCAGTACTTC. It codes for CASSYPGGGEQYF.